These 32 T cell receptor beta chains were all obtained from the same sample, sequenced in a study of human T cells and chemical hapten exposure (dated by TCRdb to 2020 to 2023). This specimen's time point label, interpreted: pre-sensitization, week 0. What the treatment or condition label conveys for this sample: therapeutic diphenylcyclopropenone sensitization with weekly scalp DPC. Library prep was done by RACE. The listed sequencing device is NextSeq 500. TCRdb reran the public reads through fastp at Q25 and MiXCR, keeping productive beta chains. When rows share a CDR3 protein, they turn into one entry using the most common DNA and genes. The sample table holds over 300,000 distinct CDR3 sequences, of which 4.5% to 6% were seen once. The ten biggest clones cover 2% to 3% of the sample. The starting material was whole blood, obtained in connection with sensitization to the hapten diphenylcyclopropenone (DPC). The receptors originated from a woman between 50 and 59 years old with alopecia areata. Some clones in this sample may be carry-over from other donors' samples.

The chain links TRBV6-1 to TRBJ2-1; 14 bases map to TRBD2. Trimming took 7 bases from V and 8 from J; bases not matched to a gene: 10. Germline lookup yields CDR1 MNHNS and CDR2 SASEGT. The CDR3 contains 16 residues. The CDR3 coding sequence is TGTGCCAGCACCATCCGGACTAGCGGGGGGATCTATGAGCAGTTCTTC. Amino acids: CASTIRTSGGIYEQFF.

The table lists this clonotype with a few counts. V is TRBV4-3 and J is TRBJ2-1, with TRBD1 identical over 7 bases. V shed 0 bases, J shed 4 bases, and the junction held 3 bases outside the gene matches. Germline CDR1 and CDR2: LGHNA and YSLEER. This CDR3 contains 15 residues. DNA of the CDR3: TGCGCCAGCAGCCAAGAGACAGGGTGGTACAATGAGCAGTTCTTC. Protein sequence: CASSQETGWYNEQFF.

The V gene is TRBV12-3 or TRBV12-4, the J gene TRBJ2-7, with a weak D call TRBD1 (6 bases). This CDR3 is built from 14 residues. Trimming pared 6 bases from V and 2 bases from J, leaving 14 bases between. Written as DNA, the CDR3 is TGTGCCAGCAGCGGCGGACAGCCGCCCTACGAGCAGTACTTC. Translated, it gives CASSGGQPPYEQYF.

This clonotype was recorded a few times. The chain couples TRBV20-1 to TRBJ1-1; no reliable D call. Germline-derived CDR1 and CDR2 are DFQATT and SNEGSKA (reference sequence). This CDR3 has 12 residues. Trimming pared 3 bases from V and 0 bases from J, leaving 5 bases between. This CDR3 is CSARLVNTEAFF. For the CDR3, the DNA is TGCAGTGCTAGGCTGGTGAACACTGAAGCTTTCTTT.

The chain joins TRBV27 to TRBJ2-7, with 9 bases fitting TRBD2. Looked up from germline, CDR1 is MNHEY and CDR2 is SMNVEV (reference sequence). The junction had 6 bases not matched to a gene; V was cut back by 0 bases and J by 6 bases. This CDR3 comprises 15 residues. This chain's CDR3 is CASSLSAGGTTEQYF. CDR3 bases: TGTGCCAGCAGTTTATCAGCGGGAGGTACTACCGAGCAGTACTTC.

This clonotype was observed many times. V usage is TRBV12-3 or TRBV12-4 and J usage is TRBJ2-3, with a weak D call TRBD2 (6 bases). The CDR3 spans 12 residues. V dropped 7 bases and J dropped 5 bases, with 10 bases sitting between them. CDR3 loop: CASTLGGDTQYF. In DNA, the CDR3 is TGTGCCAGCACCTTGGGAGGAGATACGCAGTATTTT.

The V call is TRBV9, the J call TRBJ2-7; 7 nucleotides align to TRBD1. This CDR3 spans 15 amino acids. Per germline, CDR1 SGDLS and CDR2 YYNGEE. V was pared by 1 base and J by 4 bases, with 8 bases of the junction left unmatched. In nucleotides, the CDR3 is TGTGCCAGCAGCGTAAGTGGGGACAGTGATTACGAGCAGTACTTC. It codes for CASSVSGDSDYEQYF. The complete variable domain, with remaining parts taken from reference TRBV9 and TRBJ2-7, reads DSGVTQTPKHLITATGQRVTLRCSPRSGDLSVYWYQQSLDQGLQFLIQYYNGEERAKGNILERFSAQQFPDLHSELNLSSLELGDSALYFCASSVSGDSDYEQYFGPGTRLTVT.

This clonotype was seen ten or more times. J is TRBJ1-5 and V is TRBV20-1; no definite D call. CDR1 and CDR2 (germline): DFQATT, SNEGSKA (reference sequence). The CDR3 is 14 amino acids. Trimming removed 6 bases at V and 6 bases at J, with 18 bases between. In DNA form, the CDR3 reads TGCAGTGCCCAGATGGCTGCAACCCGTCAGCCCCAGCATTTT. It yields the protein CSAQMAATRQPQHF.

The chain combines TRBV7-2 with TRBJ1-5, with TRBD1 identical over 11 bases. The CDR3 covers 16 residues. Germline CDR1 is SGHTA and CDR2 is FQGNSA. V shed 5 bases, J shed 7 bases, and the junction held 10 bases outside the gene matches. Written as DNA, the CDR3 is TGTGCCAGCAGCCCCCGGGGGACAGGGGGAGCCCAGCCCCAGCATTTT. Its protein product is CASSPRGTGGAQPQHF.

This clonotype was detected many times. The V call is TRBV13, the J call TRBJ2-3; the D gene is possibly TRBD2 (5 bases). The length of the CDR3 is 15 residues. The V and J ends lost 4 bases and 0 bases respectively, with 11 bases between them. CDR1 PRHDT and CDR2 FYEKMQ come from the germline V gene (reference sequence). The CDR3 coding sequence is TGTGCCAGCAGCTCAGGCCGGGGTAGCACAGATACGCAGTATTTT. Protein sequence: CASSSGRGSTDTQYF.

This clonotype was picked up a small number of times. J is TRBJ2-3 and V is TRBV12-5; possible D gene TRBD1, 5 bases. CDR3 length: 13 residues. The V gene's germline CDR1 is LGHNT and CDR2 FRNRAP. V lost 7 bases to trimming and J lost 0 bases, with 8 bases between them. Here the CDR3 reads CASEQDSTDTQYF. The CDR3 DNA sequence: TGTGCTAGTGAACAGGACAGCACAGATACGCAGTATTTT.

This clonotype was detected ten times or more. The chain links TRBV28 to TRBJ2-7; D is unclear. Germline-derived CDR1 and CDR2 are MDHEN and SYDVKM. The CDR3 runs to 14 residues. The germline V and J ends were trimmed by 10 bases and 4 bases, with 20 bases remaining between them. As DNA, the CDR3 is TGTGCCACCGACTCCCCCGGCACCAAGTACGAGCAGTACTTC. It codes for CATDSPGTKYEQYF.

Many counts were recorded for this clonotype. The CDR3 DNA reads TGTGCCAGCTCACCAAACCAGGGGGACGTAAATGAGCAGTTCTTC. This sequence encodes CASSPNQGDVNEQFF. The gene calls are TRBV18 and TRBJ2-1; TRBD1 agrees at 7 bases. This CDR3 is built from 15 residues. Germline loops: CDR1 KGHSH, CDR2 LQKENI. Trimming took 2 bases from V and 7 from J; bases not matched to a gene: 8.

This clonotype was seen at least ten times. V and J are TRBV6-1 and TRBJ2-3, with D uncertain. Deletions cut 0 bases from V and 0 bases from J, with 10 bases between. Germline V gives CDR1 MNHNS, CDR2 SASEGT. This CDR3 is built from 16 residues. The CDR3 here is CASSEARRPSTDTQYF. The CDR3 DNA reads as TGTGCCAGCAGTGAAGCCAGGAGACCTAGCACAGATACGCAGTATTTT.

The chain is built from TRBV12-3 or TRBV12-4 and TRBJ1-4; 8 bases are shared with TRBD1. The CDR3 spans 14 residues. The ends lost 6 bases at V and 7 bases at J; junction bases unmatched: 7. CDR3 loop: CASRSGTGGEKLFF. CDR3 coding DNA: TGTGCCAGCAGGTCCGGGACAGGTGGTGAAAAACTGTTTTTT.

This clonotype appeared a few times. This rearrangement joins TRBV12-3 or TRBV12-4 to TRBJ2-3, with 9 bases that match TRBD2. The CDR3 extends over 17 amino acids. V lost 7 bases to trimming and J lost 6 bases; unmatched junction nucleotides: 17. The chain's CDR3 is CASIGEIGGRATDTQYF. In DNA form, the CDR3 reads TGTGCCAGCATCGGGGAAATAGGCGGGAGGGCCACCGATACGCAGTATTTT.

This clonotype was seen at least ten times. The CDR3 here is CASSADNLSNQPQHF. The DNA of the CDR3 is TGTGCCAGCAGTGCAGACAACCTTAGCAATCAGCCCCAGCATTTT. This chain uses TRBV2 with TRBJ1-5; no reliable D call. This CDR3 is 15 amino acids long. Germline lookup yields CDR1 SNHLY and CDR2 FYNNEI. The ends were cut back, 4 bases at V and 0 bases at J, with 10 bases in the middle.

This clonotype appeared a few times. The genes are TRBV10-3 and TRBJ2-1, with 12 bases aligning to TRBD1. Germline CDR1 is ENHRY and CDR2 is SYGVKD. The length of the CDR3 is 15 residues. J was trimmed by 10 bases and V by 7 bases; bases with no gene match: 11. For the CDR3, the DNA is TGTGCCATCACCCCGGGACAGGGGGCCGGTCAAGAGCAGTTCTTC. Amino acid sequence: CAITPGQGAGQEQFF.

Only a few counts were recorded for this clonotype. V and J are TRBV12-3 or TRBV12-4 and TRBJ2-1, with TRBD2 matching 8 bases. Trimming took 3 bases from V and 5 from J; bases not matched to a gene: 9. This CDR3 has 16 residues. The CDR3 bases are TGTGCCAGCAGTTTCTGGAAAGCGGGAGTCGACAATGAGCAGTTCTTC. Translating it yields CASSFWKAGVDNEQFF.

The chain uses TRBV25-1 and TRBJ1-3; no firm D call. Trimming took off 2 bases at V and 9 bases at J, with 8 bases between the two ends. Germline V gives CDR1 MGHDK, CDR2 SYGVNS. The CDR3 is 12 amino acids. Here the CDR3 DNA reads TGTGCCAGCAGTGAAATTCTTGGCACCATATATTTT. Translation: CASSEILGTIYF.

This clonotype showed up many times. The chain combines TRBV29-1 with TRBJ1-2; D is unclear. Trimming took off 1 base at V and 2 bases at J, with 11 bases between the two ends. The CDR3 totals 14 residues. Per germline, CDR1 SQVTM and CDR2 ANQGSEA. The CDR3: CSVEVTRLNYGYTF. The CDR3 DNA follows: TGCAGCGTTGAAGTCACAAGGCTCAACTATGGCTACACCTTC.

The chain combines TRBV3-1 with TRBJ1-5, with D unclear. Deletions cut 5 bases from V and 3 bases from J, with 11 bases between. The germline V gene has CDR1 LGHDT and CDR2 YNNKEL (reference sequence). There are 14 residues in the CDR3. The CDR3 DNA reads TGTGCCAGCAGCAAACAAGGGTTCAATCAGCCCCAGCATTTT. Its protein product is CASSKQGFNQPQHF.

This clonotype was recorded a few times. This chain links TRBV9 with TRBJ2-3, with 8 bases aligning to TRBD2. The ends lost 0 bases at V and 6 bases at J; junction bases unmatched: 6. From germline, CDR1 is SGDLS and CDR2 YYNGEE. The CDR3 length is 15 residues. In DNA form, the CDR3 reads TGTGCCAGCAGCGTAGCAGTTAGCGGGGCGGATACGCAGTATTTT. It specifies CASSVAVSGADTQYF.

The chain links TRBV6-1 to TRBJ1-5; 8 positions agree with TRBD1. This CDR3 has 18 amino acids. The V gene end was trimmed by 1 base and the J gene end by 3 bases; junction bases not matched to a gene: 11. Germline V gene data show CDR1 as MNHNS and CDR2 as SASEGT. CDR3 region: CASSEGTRDRNYNQPQHF. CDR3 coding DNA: TGTGCCAGCAGTGAAGGCACCCGGGACAGGAACTACAATCAGCCCCAGCATTTT.

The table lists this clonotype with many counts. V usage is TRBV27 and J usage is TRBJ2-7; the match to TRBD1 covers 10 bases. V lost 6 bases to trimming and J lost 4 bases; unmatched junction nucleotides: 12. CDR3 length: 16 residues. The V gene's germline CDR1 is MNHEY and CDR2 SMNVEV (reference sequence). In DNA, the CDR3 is TGTGCCAGCAGACTGGGTGCTGACAGGGGGCCTTACGAGCAGTACTTC. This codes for CASRLGADRGPYEQYF.

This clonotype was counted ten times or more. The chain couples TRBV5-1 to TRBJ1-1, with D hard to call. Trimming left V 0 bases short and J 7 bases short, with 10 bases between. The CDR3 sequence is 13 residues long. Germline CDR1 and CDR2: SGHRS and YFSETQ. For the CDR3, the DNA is TGCGCCAGCAGCTTGGGCATTCTTGGTGAAGCTTTCTTT. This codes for CASSLGILGEAFF.

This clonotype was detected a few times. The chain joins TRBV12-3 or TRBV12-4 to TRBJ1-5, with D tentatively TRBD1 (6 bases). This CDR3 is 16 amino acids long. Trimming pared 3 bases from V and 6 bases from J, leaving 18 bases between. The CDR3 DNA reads TGTGCCAGCAGTTTGGGGCCCAGGGGCGCGGGTCAGCCCCAGCATTTT. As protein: CASSLGPRGAGQPQHF.

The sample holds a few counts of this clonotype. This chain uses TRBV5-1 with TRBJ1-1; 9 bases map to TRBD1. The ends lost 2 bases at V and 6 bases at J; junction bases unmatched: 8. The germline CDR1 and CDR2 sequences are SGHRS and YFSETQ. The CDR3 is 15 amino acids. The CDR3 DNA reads TGCGCCAGCAGCTTTGCTGGACAGGGGTCGGCTGAAGCTTTCTTT. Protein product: CASSFAGQGSAEAFF.

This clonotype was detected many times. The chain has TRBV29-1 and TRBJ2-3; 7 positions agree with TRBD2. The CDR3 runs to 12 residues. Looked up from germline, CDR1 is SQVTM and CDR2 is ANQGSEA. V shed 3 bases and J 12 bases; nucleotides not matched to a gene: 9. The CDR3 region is CSVESAGVAQYF. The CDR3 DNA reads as TGCAGCGTTGAGAGCGCGGGAGTAGCTCAGTATTTT.

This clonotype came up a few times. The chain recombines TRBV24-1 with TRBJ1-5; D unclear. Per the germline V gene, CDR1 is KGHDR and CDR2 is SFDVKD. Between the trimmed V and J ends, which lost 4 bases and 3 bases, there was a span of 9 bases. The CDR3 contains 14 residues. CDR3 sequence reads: CATSEDGNNQPQHF. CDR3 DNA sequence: TGTGCCACCAGTGAAGACGGAAACAATCAGCCCCAGCATTTT.

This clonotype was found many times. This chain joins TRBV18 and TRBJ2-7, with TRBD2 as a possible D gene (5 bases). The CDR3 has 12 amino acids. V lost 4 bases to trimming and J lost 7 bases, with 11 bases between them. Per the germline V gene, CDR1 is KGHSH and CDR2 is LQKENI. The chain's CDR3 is CASSLDSWEQYF. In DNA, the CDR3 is TGTGCCAGCTCACTGGACTCGTGGGAGCAGTACTTC.

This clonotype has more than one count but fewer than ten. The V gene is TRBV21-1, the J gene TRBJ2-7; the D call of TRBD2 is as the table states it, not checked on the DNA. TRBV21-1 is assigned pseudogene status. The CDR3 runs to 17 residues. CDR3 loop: CASSKTRVQLGLIEQYF. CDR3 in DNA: TGTGCCAGCAGCAAAACTAGAGTCCAACTAGGCCTAATAGAGCAGTACTTC.